This T cell receptor (beta chain) was obtained from a study of CD8+ T cells in alopecia areata. Study background: Patients in the study were on tofacitinib for 6 to 18 months, then off it for 6 months. Study findings and constraints: In lesional scalp, particularly from alopecia totalis/universalis, clonality was higher than in normal scalp.

Extraction of RNA preceded its reverse transcription into cDNA, which served as the sequencing template. Here immunoSEQ multiplex PCR was the method, and the copy in TCRdb shows in-frame clones only, minus some. The sample lists 150,000 or so clones, around 47% occurring once. CDR1 is SNHLY and CDR2 is FYNNEI in the germline V gene. The ends were cut back, 0 bases at V and 8 bases at J, with 11 bases in the middle. There are 14 residues in the CDR3. About this clone: Antigen unknown.

Patients with alopecia areata provided lesional scalp punch biopsies as well as peripheral blood. V gene TRBV2 combines with J gene TRBJ2-1; D remains ambiguous. The clonotype was recovered from a human donor with alopecia areata. Sequences were obtained from CD4+ T cells sorted from blood. The CDR3 region is CASSEALYRDEQFF. CDR3 bases: TGTGCCAGCAGTGAAGCGCTCTATCGAGATGAGCAGTTCTTC. The whole variable domain, remainder taken from reference TRBV2 and TRBJ2-1, is EPEVTQTPSHQVTQMGQEVILRCVPISNHLYFYWYRQILGQKVEFLVSFYNNEISEKSEIFDDQFSVERPDGSNFTLKIRSTKLEDSAMYFCASSEALYRDEQFFGPGTRLTVL.